The T cell receptor beta chain under discussion was sequenced for a study of vaccination and CD4 T cells after COVID-19. Looking at the study overall: Cultures serving as controls received a peptide pool (CEFX or HIV-1 Nef) or no peptide.

On this clonotype: Its antigen is not known.

Documented treatment: roughly ten-day PBMC culture with coronavirus spike peptide pools or control peptides (ViraFEST assay). Those CD4+ T cells from the unexposed donor predate the COVID-19 pandemic (2011-2018). V was clipped by 6 bases and J by 0 bases, with 9 bases between them. Germline CDR1 reads SNHLY; CDR2 reads FYNNEI. CDR3 length equals 14 residues. The study sequenced cultured CD4+ T cell DNA using the Oncomine TCR Beta short-read assay. From the PCR reads, TCRdb called clonotypes with MiXCR, one entry per CDR3 protein. The table has about 7,400 distinct CDR3 sequences, about 53% seen once. Sample: CD4+ T cells from blood, cultured in vitro. The chain uses TRBV2 and TRBJ1-5, with D unresolved. The receptor was isolated from a human donor in good health. CDR3 DNA: TGTGCCAGCAGCACCGGACGTAGCAATCAGCCCCAGCATTTT. It is translated as CASSTGRSNQPQHF.